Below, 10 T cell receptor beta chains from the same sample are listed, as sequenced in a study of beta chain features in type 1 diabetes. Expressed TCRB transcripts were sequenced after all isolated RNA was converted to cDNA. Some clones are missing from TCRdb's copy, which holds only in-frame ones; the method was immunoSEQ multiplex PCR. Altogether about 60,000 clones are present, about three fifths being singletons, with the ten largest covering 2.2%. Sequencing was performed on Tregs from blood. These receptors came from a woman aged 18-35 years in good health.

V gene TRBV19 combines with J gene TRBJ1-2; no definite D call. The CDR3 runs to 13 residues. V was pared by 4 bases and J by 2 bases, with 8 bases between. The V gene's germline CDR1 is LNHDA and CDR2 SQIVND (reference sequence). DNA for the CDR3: TGTGCCAGTAGTACTCTGGAGAACTATGGCTACACCTTC. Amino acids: CASSTLENYGYTF.

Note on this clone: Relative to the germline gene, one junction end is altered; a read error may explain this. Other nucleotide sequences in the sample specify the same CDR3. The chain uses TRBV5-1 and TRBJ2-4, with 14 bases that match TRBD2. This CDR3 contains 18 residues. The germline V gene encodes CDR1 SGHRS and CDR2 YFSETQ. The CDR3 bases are TGCGCCAGCAGCTTGGGGTCGGGACTAGCGGGAGACAAAAACATCCAGTACTTC. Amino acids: CASSLGSGLAGDKNIQYF.

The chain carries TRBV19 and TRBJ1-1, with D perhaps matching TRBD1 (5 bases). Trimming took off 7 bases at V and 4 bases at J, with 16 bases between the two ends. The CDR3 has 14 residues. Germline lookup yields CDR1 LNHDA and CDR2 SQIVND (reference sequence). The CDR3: CASNPRRRGTEAFF. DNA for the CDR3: TGTGCCAGTAACCCCCGACGGAGGGGCACTGAAGCTTTCTTT.

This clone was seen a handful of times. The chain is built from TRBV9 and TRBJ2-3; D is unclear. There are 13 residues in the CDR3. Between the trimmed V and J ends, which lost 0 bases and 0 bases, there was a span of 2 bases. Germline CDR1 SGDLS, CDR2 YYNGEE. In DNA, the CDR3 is TGTGCCAGCAGCGTAGCTAGCACAGATACGCAGTATTTT. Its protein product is CASSVASTDTQYF. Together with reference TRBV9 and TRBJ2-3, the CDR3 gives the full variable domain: DSGVTQTPKHLITATGQRVTLRCSPRSGDLSVYWYQQSLDQGLQFLIQYYNGEERAKGNILERFSAQQFPDLHSELNLSSLELGDSALYFCASSVASTDTQYFGPGTRLTVL.

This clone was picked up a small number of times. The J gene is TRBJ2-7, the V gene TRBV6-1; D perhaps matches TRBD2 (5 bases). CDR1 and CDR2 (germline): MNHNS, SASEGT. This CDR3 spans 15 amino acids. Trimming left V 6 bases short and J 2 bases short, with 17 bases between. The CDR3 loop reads CASSRTRTSPYEQYF. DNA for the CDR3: TGTGCCAGCAGCCGGACTCGGACTTCTCCCTACGAGCAGTACTTC.

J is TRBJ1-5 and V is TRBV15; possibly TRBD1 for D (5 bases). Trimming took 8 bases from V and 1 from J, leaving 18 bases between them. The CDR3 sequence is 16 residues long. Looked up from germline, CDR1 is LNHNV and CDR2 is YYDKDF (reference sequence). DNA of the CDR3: TGTGCCACCTCGACAAGCAGGGCAGGGAGCAATCAGCCCCAGCATTTT. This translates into CATSTSRAGSNQPQHF.

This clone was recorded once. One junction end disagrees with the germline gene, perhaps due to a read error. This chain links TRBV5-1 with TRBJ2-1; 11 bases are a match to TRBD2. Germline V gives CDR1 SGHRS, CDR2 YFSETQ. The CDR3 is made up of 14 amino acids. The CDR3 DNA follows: TGCGCCAGCAGCGCGAGTACTAGCGGGGGCAGCCAGATCTTC. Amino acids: CASSASTSGGSQIF. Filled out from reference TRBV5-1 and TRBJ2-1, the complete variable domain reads KAGVTQTPRYLIKTRGQQVTLSCSPISGHRSVSWYQQTPGQGLQFLFEYFSETQRNKGNFPGRFSGRQFSNSRSEMNVSTLELGDSALYLCASSASTSGGSQIFGPGTRLTVL.

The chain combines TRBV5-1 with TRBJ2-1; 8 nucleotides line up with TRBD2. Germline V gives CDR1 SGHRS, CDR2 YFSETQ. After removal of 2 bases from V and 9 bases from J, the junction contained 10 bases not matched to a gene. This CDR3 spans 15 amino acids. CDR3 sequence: CASSFEPSGWVEQFF. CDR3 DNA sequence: TGCGCCAGCAGCTTCGAGCCTAGCGGGTGGGTTGAGCAGTTCTTC. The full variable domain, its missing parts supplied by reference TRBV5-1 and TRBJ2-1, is KAGVTQTPRYLIKTRGQQVTLSCSPISGHRSVSWYQQTPGQGLQFLFEYFSETQRNKGNFPGRFSGRQFSNSRSEMNVSTLELGDSALYLCASSFEPSGWVEQFFGPGTRLTVL.

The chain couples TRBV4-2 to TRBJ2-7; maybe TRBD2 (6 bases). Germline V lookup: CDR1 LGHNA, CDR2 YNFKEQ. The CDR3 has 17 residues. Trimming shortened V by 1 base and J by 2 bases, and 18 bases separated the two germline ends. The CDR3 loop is CASSQGGGRGPPYEQYF. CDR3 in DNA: TGTGCCAGCAGCCAAGGTGGTGGGCGGGGTCCTCCCTACGAGCAGTACTTC.

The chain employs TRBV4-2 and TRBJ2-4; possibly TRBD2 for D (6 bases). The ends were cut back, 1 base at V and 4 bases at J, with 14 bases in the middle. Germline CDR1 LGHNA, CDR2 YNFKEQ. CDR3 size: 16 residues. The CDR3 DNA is TGTGCCAGCAGCCAAGTGCTGACGGGAGTGAAAAACATTCAGTACTTC. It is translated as CASSQVLTGVKNIQYF.